This T cell receptor (beta chain) was documented in a study of T cell responses to AZD1222 COVID-19 vaccine. Overall study results and limits: Spike-specific TCR repertoires showed rising breadth and depth after two AZD1222 doses.

This clone was observed once. The antigen is undetermined. Sequenced by immunoSEQ multiplex PCR; TCRdb stores in-frame clones only, minus some. In the table there are some 140,000 clones, roughly 90% of which are singletons. This CDR3 region has 13 residues. Looked up from germline, CDR1 is SNHLY and CDR2 is FYNNEI. V lost 11 bases, J lost 7 bases, and 15 bases lay in between. The chain is built from TRBV2 and TRBJ1-6; D remains ambiguous. This TCR came from an adult in good health. The starting material was peripheral blood, obtained on day 0 of AZD1222 vaccination. In DNA form, the CDR3 reads TGTGCCGGCAAAAGTAATTTAAATTCACCCCTCCACTTT. Encoded protein: CAGKSNLNSPLHF.